This T cell receptor (beta chain) is from a study of response to subunit inactivated influenza vaccine. Each CDR3 protein is one row after TCRdb ran MiXCR on the RT-PCR reads. This sample has some 480,000 distinct CDR3 sequences, with approximately 11% found just once. This clonotype was counted only a few times. The source is a man aged 50-60 years who received an inactivated influenza vaccine. Sequences were derived from PBMCs from blood, sampled 35 to 45 days after vaccination.

Written as DNA, the CDR3 is TGCGCCAGCAGCTTGGAGTACTGGGACAGGGGGAAGATCAATGAGCAGTTCTTC. It codes for CASSLEYWDRGKINEQFF. This rearrangement joins TRBV5-1 to TRBJ2-1; TRBD1 matches 11 bases. Unmatched junction bases numbered 11, after V lost 0 bases and J lost 6 bases. CDR1 and CDR2 from the germline V gene are SGHRS and YFSETQ. The CDR3 has 18 residues.